The 4 T cell receptor beta chains listed next were all sequenced from one sample in a study of Ad26.COV2.S vaccination and SARS-CoV-2 variants. Profiling relied on immunoSEQ multiplex PCR, and the TCRdb table lists in-frame clones only, not all of them. The table includes approximately 450,000 clones, over 75% detected once. The sample's treatment: about 20 received Ad26.COV2.S at low or high dose, single or two shots; about 5 received placebo; per-sample allocation not given. Vaccine and placebo recipients were sampled on day 63 after the first injection. The input for sequencing was peripheral blood, taken in a trial of Ad26.COV2.S vaccine versus placebo. These receptors all stem from a person aged 18-65 years who received the Ad26.COV2.S COVID-19 vaccine or a placebo.

This chain joins TRBV6-2 or TRBV6-3 and TRBJ2-7; weak D call: TRBD2 (5 bases). This CDR3 has 14 residues. Germline V gene sequence: CDR1 MNHEY, CDR2 SVGEGT. V was trimmed by 3 bases and J by 4 bases, leaving 13 bases between them. The chain's CDR3 is CASSYSTAVYEQYF. As DNA, the CDR3 is TGTGCCAGCAGTTATAGTACAGCGGTATACGAGCAGTACTTC.

This clone was counted a few times. The genes are TRBV11-3 and TRBJ2-1; D may be TRBD2 (5 bases). Germline loops: CDR1 SGHNT, CDR2 YENEEA. The V end was cut by 1 base, the J end by 3 bases, with 10 bases between. This CDR3 region has 15 residues. The CDR3 DNA sequence: TGTGCCAGCAGCTTAGGTTATACTAGCTACAATGAGCAGTTCTTC. Translating it yields CASSLGYTSYNEQFF.

This clone has just one count. The same CDR3 arises from other DNA sequences in this sample as well. This sequence joins TRBV5-1 and TRBJ2-1; D is unresolved. Trimming shortened V by 2 bases and J by 4 bases, and 7 bases separated the two germline ends. Germline CDR1 and CDR2: SGHRS and YFSETQ. This CDR3 is built from 13 residues. DNA for the CDR3: TGCGCCAGCAGCTTTTCAGAATACAATGAGCAGTTCTTC. It translates to CASSFSEYNEQFF.

In this sample, this clone turned up once. This chain links TRBV4-3 with TRBJ1-2; TRBD1 matches at 7 bases. The CDR3 has 16 residues. J gave up 5 bases and V 0 bases, and 9 bases lay outside the gene matches. Germline loops: CDR1 LGHNA, CDR2 YSLEER. The CDR3 loop reads CASSQEHRQGRYGYTF. CDR3 coding DNA: TGCGCCAGCAGCCAAGAACATCGACAGGGAAGATATGGCTACACCTTC.